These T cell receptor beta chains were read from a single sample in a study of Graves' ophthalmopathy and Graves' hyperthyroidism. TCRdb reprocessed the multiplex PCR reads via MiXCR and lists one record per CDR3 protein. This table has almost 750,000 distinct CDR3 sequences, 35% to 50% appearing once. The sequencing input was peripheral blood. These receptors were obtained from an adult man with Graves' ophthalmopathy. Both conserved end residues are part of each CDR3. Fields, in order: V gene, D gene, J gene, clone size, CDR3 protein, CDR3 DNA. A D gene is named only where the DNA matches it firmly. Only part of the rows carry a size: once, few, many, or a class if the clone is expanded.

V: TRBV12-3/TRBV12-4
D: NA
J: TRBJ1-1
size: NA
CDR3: CASGKGQQNTEAFF
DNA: TGTGCTAGTGGAAAGGGACAACAAAACACTGAAGCTTTCTTT

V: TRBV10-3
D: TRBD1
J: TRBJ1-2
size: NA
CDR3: CAISESIGTGVGGYTF
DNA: TGTGCCATCAGTGAGTCAATCGGGACAGGGGTCGGTGGCTACACCTTC

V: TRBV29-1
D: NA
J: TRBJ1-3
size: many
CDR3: CSGLTVAGNAIYF
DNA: TGCAGCGGCCTGACAGTGGCTGGAAACGCCATATATTTT

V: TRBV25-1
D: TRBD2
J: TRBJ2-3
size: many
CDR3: CASRTGLAGRHVPDTQYF
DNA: TGTGCCAGCAGAACGGGGCTAGCGGGGCGACACGTACCAGATACGCAGTATTTT

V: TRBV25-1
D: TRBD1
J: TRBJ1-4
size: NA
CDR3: CASSAVGTGPNEKLFF
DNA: TGTGCCAGCAGCGCCGTCGGGACAGGGCCTAATGAAAAACTGTTTTTT

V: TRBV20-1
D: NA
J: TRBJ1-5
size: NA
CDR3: CSARAGSNDQPQHF
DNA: TGCAGTGCTAGGGCCGGGAGTAACGATCAGCCCCAGCATTTT

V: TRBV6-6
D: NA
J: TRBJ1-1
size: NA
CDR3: CASSRGTQPNTEAFF
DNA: TGTGCCAGCAGTCGCGGGACGCAGCCTAACACTGAAGCTTTCTTT

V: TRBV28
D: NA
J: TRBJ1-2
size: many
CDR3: CASSPKVYGYTF
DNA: TGTGCCAGCAGCCCCAAGGTGTATGGCTACACCTTC

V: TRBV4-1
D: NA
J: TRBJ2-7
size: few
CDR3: CASSSRSVGVYEQYF
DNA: TGCGCCAGCAGCTCGAGATCCGTGGGTGTCTACGAGCAGTACTTC

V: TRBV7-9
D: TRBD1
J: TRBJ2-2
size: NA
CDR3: CASSLVRGPNTGELFF
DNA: TGTGCCAGCAGCTTAGTCAGGGGGCCGAACACCGGGGAGCTGTTTTTT

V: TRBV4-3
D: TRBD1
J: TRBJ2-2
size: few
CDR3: CATGGRTGELFF
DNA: TGCGCCACAGGGGGCAGAACCGGGGAGCTGTTTTTT

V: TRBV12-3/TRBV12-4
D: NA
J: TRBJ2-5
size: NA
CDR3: CASSLRGTAEETQYF
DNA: TGTGCCAGCAGTTTACGGGGGACAGCCGAAGAGACCCAGTACTTC

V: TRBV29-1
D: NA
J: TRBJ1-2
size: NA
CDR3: CSVALGAGYGYTF
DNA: TGCAGCGTTGCACTGGGGGCCGGCTATGGCTACACCTTC

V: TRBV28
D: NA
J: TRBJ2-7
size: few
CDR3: CATARYEAYEQYF
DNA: TGTGCCACCGCCCGATACGAAGCCTACGAGCAGTACTTC

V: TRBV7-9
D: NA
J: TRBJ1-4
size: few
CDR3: CASRPPHHRVPRGNEKLFF
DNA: TGTGCCAGCAGACCACCCCATCACCGGGTCCCGAGGGGGAATGAAAAACTGTTTTTT

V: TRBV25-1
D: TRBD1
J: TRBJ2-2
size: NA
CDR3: CASSEMTGGDTGELFF
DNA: TGTGCCAGCAGTGAAATGACAGGGGGTGACACCGGGGAGCTGTTTTTT

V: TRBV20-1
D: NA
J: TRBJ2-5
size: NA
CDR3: CSASRTALEETQYF
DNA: TGCAGTGCTAGTCGGACAGCCTTAGAAGAGACCCAGTACTTC

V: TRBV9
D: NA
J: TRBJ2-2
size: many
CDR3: CASMEQNTGELFF
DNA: TGTGCCAGCATGGAACAGAACACCGGGGAGCTGTTTTTT

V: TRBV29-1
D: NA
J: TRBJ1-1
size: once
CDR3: CSVEWLAFF
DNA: TGCAGCGTTGAATGGCTAGCTTTCTTT

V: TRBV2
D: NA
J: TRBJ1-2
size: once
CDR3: CASGPRSHGYTF
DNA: TGTGCCAGCGGACCTAGGAGCCATGGCTACACCTTC

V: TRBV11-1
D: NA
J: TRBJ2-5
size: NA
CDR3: CASRTTRGLGTQYF
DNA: TGTGCCAGCAGGACGACACGCGGGCTCGGGACCCAGTACTTC

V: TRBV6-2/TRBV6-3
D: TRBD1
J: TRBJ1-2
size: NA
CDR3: CASSYFEGADGYTF
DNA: TGTGCCAGCAGTTACTTCGAGGGGGCGGATGGCTACACCTTC

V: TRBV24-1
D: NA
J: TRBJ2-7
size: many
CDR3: CATSGGSYEQYF
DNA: TGTGCCACCTCAGGGGGGTCCTACGAGCAGTACTTC

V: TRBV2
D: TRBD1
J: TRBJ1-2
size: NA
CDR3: CASSRRGDRGDGYTF
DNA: TGTGCCAGCAGTCGCCGGGGTGACAGGGGCGACGGCTACACCTTC

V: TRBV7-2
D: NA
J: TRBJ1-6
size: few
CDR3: CASSWGLPDSPLHF
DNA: TGTGCCAGCAGCTGGGGCCTCCCGGATTCACCCCTCCACTTT

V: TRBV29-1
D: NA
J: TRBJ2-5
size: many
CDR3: CSVVGRGTQYF
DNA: TGCAGCGTCGTTGGACGGGGGACCCAGTACTTC

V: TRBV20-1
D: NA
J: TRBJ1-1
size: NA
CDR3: CSAEGRGKLNTEAFF
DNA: TGCAGTGCCGAGGGCAGGGGAAAACTAAACACTGAAGCTTTCTTT

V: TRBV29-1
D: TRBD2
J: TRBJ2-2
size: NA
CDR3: CSVGGGEVGELFF
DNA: TGCAGCGTTGGCGGGGGGGAGGTCGGGGAGCTGTTTTTT

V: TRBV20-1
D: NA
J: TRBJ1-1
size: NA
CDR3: CSALALGGTEAFF
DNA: TGCAGTGCCCTGGCCCTCGGGGGTACTGAAGCTTTCTTT

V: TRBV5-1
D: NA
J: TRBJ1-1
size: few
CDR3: CASSNGRAEAFF
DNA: TGCGCCAGCAGCAACGGGAGGGCTGAAGCTTTCTTT

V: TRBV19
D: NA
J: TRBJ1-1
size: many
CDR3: CASSQQGVNTEAFF
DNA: TGTGCCAGTAGTCAACAGGGAGTGAACACTGAAGCTTTCTTT

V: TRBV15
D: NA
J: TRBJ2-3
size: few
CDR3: CATRQGWGTDTQYF
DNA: TGTGCCACCAGGCAGGGATGGGGCACAGATACGCAGTATTTT

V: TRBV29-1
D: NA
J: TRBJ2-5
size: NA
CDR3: CSVEEAHSNQPQYF
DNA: TGCAGCGTTGAAGAAGCTCATAGCAATCAGCCCCAGTACTTC

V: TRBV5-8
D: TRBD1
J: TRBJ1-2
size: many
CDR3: CASSPGGLGYTF
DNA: TGTGCCAGCAGCCCAGGGGGCCTTGGCTACACCTTC

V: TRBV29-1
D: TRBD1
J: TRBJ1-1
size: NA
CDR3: CSSRTGSNTEAFF
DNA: TGCAGCTCCCGGACAGGGTCGAACACTGAAGCTTTCTTT

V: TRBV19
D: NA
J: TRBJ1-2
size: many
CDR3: CASSPDGQNYGYTF
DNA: TGTGCCAGTAGTCCCGACGGGCAGAACTATGGCTACACCTTC

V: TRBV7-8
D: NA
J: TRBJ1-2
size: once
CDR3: CASTRFLNYGYTF
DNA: TGTGCCAGCACAAGATTCCTTAACTATGGCTACACCTTC

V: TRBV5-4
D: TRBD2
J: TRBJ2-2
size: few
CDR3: CASSGLAIPPNTGELFF
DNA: TGTGCCAGCAGCGGACTAGCTATACCCCCGAACACCGGGGAGCTGTTTTTT

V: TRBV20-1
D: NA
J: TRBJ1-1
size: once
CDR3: CSAEQVFSLTEAFF
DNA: TGCAGTGCTGAACAGGTTTTCTCCCTCACTGAAGCTTTCTTT

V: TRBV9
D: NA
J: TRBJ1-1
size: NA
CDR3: CASSVGRGFEAFF
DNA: TGTGCCAGCAGCGTAGGACGTGGGTTTGAAGCTTTCTTT

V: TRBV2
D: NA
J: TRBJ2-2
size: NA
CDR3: CASSEAEAGELFF
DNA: TGTGCCAGCAGTGAAGCGGAGGCAGGGGAGCTGTTTTTT

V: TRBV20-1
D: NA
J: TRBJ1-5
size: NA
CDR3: CSAAGTNNQPQHF
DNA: TGCAGTGCTGCCGGGACAAACAATCAGCCCCAGCATTTT

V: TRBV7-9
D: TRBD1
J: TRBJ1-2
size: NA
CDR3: CASSPSFAGQGNGYTF
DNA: TGTGCCAGCAGCCCGTCCTTCGCGGGACAGGGGAATGGCTACACCTTC

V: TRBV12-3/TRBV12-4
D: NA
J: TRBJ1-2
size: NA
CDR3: CASSLFLRTVTYGYTF
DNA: TGTGCCAGCAGTTTATTTCTAAGGACGGTAACCTATGGCTACACCTTC

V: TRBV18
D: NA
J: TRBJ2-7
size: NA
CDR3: CASSPPGVSYEQYF
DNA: TGTGCCAGCTCACCCCCCGGAGTATCCTACGAGCAGTACTTC

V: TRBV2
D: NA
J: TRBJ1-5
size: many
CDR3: CASKGSYSNQPQHF
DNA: TGTGCCAGCAAGGGGAGCTATAGCAATCAGCCCCAGCATTTT

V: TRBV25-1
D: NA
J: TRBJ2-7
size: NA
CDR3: CASSAMGGVEQYF
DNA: TGTGCCAGCAGTGCCATGGGGGGCGTTGAGCAGTACTTC

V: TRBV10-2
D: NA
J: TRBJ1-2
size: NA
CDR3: CASRAEGGGYTF
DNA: TGCGCCAGCAGGGCAGAAGGTGGAGGCTACACCTTC

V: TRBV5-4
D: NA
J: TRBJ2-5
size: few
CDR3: CASSLEEGTFVETQYF
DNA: TGTGCCAGCAGCTTGGAGGAGGGGACGTTTGTGGAGACCCAGTACTTC

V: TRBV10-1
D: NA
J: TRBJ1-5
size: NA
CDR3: CASSRARDQPQHF
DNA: TGCGCCAGCAGCCGGGCCCGGGATCAGCCCCAGCATTTT

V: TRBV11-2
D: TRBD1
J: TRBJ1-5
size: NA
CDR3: CASSSRGTGGRDQPQHF
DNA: TGTGCCAGCAGCTCCCGCGGGACAGGGGGCAGGGATCAGCCCCAGCATTTT

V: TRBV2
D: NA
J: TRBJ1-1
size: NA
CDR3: CASSYKTGNTEAFF
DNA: TGTGCCAGCAGTTACAAGACAGGGAACACTGAAGCTTTCTTT

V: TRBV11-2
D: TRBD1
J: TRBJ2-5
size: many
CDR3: CASSLMVTGEGTQYF
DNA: TGTGCCAGCAGCTTGATGGTGACAGGGGAAGGGACCCAGTACTTC

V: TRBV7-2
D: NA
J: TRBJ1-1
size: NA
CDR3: CASSYRKENTEAFF
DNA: TGTGCCAGCAGTTACCGGAAGGAGAACACTGAAGCTTTCTTT

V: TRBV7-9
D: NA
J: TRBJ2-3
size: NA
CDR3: CASSLARSDTQYF
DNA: TGTGCCAGCAGCTTAGCCCGTAGTGATACGCAGTATTTT